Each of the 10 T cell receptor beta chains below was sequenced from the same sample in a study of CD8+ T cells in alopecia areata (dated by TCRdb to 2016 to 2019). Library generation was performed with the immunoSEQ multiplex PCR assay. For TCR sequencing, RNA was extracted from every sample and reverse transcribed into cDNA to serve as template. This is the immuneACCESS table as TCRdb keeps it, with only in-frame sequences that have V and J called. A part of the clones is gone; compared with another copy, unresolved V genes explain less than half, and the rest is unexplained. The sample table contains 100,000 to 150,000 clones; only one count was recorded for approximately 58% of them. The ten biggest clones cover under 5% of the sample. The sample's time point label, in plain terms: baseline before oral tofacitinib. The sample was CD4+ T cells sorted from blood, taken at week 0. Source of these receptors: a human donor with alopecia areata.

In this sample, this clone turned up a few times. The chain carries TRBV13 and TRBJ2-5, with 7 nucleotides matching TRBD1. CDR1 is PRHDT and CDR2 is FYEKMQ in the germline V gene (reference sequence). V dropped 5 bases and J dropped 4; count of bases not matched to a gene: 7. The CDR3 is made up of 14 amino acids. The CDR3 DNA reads TGTGCCAGCAGCCTTGACAGGGTGGGAGAGACCCAGTACTTC. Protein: CASSLDRVGETQYF.

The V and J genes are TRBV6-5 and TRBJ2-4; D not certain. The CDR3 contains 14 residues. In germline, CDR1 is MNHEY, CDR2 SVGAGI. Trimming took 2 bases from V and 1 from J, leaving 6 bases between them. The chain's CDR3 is CASSYARAKNIQYF. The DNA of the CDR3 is TGTGCCAGCAGTTACGCCAGGGCCAAAAACATTCAGTACTTC.

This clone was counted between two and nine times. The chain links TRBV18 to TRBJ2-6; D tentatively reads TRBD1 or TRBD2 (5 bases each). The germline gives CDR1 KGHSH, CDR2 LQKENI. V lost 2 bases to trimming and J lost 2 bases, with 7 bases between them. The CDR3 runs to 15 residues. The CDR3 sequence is CASSPGDPGANVLTF. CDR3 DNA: TGTGCCAGCTCACCAGGGGACCCTGGGGCCAACGTCCTGACTTTC.

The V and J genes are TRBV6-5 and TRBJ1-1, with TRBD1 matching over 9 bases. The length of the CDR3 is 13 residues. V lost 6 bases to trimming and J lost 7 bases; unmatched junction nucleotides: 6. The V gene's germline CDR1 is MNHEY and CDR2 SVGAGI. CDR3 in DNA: TGTGCCAGCAGGCCTACAGGGGGCTTTGAAGCTTTCTTT. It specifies CASRPTGGFEAFF.

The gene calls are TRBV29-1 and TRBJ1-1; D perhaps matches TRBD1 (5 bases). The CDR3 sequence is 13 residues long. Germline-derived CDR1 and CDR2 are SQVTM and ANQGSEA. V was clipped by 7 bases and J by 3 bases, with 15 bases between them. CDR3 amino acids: CSALGQGHTEAFF. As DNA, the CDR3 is TGCAGCGCCTTAGGGCAGGGACACACTGAAGCTTTCTTT.

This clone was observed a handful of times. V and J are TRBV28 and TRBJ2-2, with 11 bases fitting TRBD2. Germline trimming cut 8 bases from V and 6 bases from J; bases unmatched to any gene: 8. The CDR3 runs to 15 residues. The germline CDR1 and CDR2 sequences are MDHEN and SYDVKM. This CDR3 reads CASSIPSGRSGELFF. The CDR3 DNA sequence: TGTGCCAGCTCGATTCCTAGCGGGAGGTCCGGGGAGCTGTTTTTT.

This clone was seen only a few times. DNA for the CDR3: TGTGCCAGTAGTATAGAGAAGGGGGACATTCAGTACTTC. It yields the protein CASSIEKGDIQYF. The chain uses TRBV19 and TRBJ2-4; tentative D call: TRBD1 (6 bases). The CDR3 consists of 13 residues. The germline CDR1 and CDR2 sequences are LNHDA and SQIVND (reference sequence). Between the trimmed V and J ends, which lost 0 bases and 8 bases, there was a span of 8 bases.

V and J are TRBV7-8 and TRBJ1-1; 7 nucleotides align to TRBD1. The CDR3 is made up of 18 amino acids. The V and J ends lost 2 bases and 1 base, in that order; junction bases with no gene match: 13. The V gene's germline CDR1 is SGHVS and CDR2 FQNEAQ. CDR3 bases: TGTGCCAGCAGCTTATTAGGGATGACAGGGACTTCGAACACTGAAGCTTTCTTT. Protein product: CASSLLGMTGTSNTEAFF.

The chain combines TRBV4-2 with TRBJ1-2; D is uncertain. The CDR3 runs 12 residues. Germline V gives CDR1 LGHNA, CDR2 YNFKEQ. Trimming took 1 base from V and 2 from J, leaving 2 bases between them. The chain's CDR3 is CASSQGNYGYTF. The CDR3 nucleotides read TGTGCCAGCAGCCAAGGGAACTATGGCTACACCTTC.

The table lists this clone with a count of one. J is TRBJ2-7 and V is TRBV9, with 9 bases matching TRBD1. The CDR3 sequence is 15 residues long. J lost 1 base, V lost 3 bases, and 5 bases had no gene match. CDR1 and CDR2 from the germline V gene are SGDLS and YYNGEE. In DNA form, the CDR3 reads TGTGCCAGCAGCGAAGGACAGGGGACATCCTACGAGCAGTACTTC. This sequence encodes CASSEGQGTSYEQYF.